Listed below are T cell receptor beta chains from one sample, sequenced in a study of blood T cells in healthy people across ages. TCRdb analysed the 5' RACE reads with MiXCR anew, one entry per CDR3 protein. The data show 780,000 or so distinct CDR3 sequences, about 61% seen once. Sample: blood. The receptors originated from a middle-aged man in good health. The CDR3 runs from the conserved cysteine through the conserved F or W. D genes are given only for firm matches. A clone size is listed for some rows: how often the clone was seen (once, few, many), or a class if it is expanded.

abundance	v_gene	d_gene	j_gene	CDR3nt	CDR3aa
NA	TRBV20-1	TRBD2	TRBJ2-3	TGCAGTGCTAGGGGTGGCGGGGGGGCGAGTGATACGCAGTATTTT	CSARGGGGASDTQYF
NA	TRBV7-8	NA	TRBJ2-7	TGTGCCAGCAGCTCAGGAAGAGATGAGAGGTACGAGCAGTACTTC	CASSSGRDERYEQYF
once	TRBV7-2	TRBD1	TRBJ1-2	TGTGCCAGCAGCGCCGGGACAGGGGGAGACTATGGCTACACCTTC	CASSAGTGGDYGYTF
few	TRBV3-1	NA	TRBJ2-6	TGTGCCAGCAGCCAAGCAACGCAGGCTTCCGGGGCCAACGTCCTGACTTTC	CASSQATQASGANVLTF
NA	TRBV28	NA	TRBJ2-7	TGTGCCAGCAAATATCCCGGGGCGAGGGAGCAGTACTTC	CASKYPGAREQYF
NA	TRBV5-1	NA	TRBJ1-2	TGCGCCAGCAGCTTGGATCAGGGATATGGCTACACCTTC	CASSLDQGYGYTF
NA	TRBV9	NA	TRBJ2-6	TGTGCCAGCAGCGTAGTGGGGGCTGGGGCCAACGCCCTGACTTTC	CASSVVGAGANALTF
NA	TRBV20-1	NA	TRBJ2-5	TGCAGTGCTAAAGTCCAAGAGACCCAGTACTTC	CSAKVQETQYF
NA	TRBV20-1	NA	TRBJ2-4	TGCAGTGCTAGTAACAATCTTGAAAACATTCAGTACTTC	CSASNNLENIQYF
NA	TRBV20-1	TRBD2	TRBJ2-1	TGCAGTGCTGGACCCGGGACTAGCGGGAGGGCGTCCTACAATGAGCAGTTCTTC	CSAGPGTSGRASYNEQFF
NA	TRBV7-2	NA	TRBJ2-7	TGTGCCAGCAGCCCCTGGGGAGGCCTCAGCTACGAGCAGTACTTC	CASSPWGGLSYEQYF
NA	TRBV15	TRBD2	TRBJ2-5	TGTGCCGCCAGGCCTCGGGAGGGGCGAAAAGAGACCCAGTACTTC	CAARPREGRKETQYF
few	TRBV6-2/TRBV6-3	NA	TRBJ1-1	TGTGCCAGCAGCCTAGCCGGGTCCATCATGAACACTGAAGCTTTCTTT	CASSLAGSIMNTEAFF
NA	TRBV6-1	TRBD2	TRBJ2-3	TGTGCCAGCAGTTCAACTTCTAGCGGGAGAGGGGATACGCAGTATTTT	CASSSTSSGRGDTQYF
NA	TRBV6-5	NA	TRBJ1-4	TGTGCCAGCAGTTACTCGGGGGGAGGAGTTGCAACTAATGAAAAACTGTTTTTT	CASSYSGGGVATNEKLFF
NA	TRBV6-4	TRBD2	TRBJ2-3	TGTGCCAGCTCTAGCGGGAGGGCCTCAGATACGCAGTATTTT	CASSSGRASDTQYF
NA	TRBV12-3/TRBV12-4	TRBD1	TRBJ2-3	TGTGCCAGCACCCGACAGGGTTTTTCAGATACGCAGTATTTT	CASTRQGFSDTQYF
NA	TRBV4-2	NA	TRBJ1-2	TGTGCCAGCAGCCATTCGAACGGCGGCTACACCTTC	CASSHSNGGYTF
few	TRBV29-1	NA	TRBJ2-4	TGCAGCGTTGAGCAACAGGACTCTGCCTTAGCCAAAAACATTCAGTACTTC	CSVEQQDSALAKNIQYF
NA	TRBV3-1	NA	TRBJ2-7	TGTGCCAGCAGCCATCACGAAGGGGTTCGCTACGAGCAGTACTTC	CASSHHEGVRYEQYF
NA	TRBV20-1	NA	TRBJ2-1	TGCAGTGCTAATCTAGTCGATGAGCAGTTCTTC	CSANLVDEQFF
NA	TRBV5-1	NA	TRBJ1-6	TGCGCCAGCAGCTTGGAAATAAATTCACCCCTCCACTTT	CASSLEINSPLHF
NA	TRBV4-3	NA	TRBJ1-2	TGCGCCAGCAGCCAAGGTTCCGGACAGAACTATGGCTACACCTTC	CASSQGSGQNYGYTF
NA	TRBV29-1	NA	TRBJ2-5	TGCAGCGTTGCGGTCGGACCTCGAGAGACCCAGTACTTC	CSVAVGPRETQYF
NA	TRBV6-5	NA	TRBJ2-5	TGTGCCAGCAGTTACGGGACCCTGCCCCGTCAAGAGACCCAGTACTTC	CASSYGTLPRQETQYF
NA	TRBV4-2	TRBD1	TRBJ2-7	TGTGCCAGCAGCCAAGAAGGGGGCTTAGCCTACGAGCAGTACTTC	CASSQEGGLAYEQYF
NA	TRBV27	NA	TRBJ1-2	TGTGCCAGCAGTTTTCTATCGGGAGGGTCCAACTATGGCTACACCTTC	CASSFLSGGSNYGYTF
many	TRBV11-3	TRBD2	TRBJ2-3	TGTGCCAGCAGCCCAGGTGGGGGGGGCACAGATACGCAGTATTTT	CASSPGGGGTDTQYF
NA	TRBV6-1	TRBD1	TRBJ2-1	TGTGCCAGCACCCTACGACAGGGGACCGGGGTGGGTTACAATGAGCAGTTCTTC	CASTLRQGTGVGYNEQFF
few	TRBV15	TRBD1	TRBJ2-1	TGTGCCACCAGCAGAGAGCCACGGACAGGCGATGAGCAGTTCTTC	CATSREPRTGDEQFF
NA	TRBV10-3	NA	TRBJ2-7	TGTGCCATCAGTGAATTAGGAAGCTCCTACGAGCAGTACTTC	CAISELGSSYEQYF
NA	TRBV2	TRBD2	TRBJ2-7	TGTGCCAGCAGTGAAGAGGCGGGAGTATCCTACGAGCAGTACTTC	CASSEEAGVSYEQYF
NA	TRBV11-2	TRBD1	TRBJ2-1	TGTGCCAGCAGCTTGGTGACTGTGACAGGGGTCTACAATGAGCAGTTCTTC	CASSLVTVTGVYNEQFF
NA	TRBV9	NA	TRBJ2-5	TGTGCCAGCAGCGTAGTGGTTGGGGAGACCCAGTACTTC	CASSVVVGETQYF
NA	TRBV7-9	NA	TRBJ1-2	TGTGCCAGCCAAAGCGCGGGGTCTCGGTGGGAAGGCTACACCTTC	CASQSAGSRWEGYTF
few	TRBV2	NA	TRBJ2-3	TGTGCCAGCAACAGGGACGTCATAGCTAGCACAGATACGCAGTATTTT	CASNRDVIASTDTQYF
NA	TRBV7-6	NA	TRBJ2-7	TGTGCCAGCAGCTTAGGGGACCCTCCCTACGAGCAGTACTTC	CASSLGDPPYEQYF
few	TRBV29-1	TRBD1	TRBJ2-7	TGCAGCGTGTTTGGGACAGGGAGAAATCAGCAGTACTTC	CSVFGTGRNQQYF
NA	TRBV7-2	NA	TRBJ1-2	TGTGCCAGCAGCTTAAGAGACAGGACGGGCTACACCTTC	CASSLRDRTGYTF
once	TRBV7-9	TRBD2	TRBJ2-1	TGTGCCAGCAGCTTGCACGGACTAGCGGGGACCTACAATGAGCAGTTCTTC	CASSLHGLAGTYNEQFF
NA	TRBV29-1	NA	TRBJ1-1	TGCAGCGCCGTCACGGGGTTGGACACTGAAGCTTTCTTT	CSAVTGLDTEAFF
NA	TRBV6-6	NA	TRBJ1-6	TGTGCCAGCAGTTACTCGCAGGAGTATTCACCCCTCCACTTT	CASSYSQEYSPLHF
NA	TRBV15	TRBD2	TRBJ2-4	TGTGCCACCAGCAGAGATGGGGGACTAGCGGACGACGCGAAGCAGTACTTC	CATSRDGGLADDAKQYF
NA	TRBV5-6	TRBD2	TRBJ2-4	TGTGCCAGCAGCGATCCCGCCGGGACTAGCGGGACTAAGTCCAGAAACATTCAGTACTTC	CASSDPAGTSGTKSRNIQYF
few	TRBV20-1	NA	TRBJ2-3	TGCAGTGCTAGAGATTACTTCACAGATACGCAGTATTTT	CSARDYFTDTQYF
NA	TRBV9	NA	TRBJ2-7	TGTGCCAGCAGCCTACGGAGTTGGGCCCTCTCCTACGAGCAGTACTTC	CASSLRSWALSYEQYF
NA	TRBV5-6	NA	TRBJ1-1	TGTGCCAGCAGCTTTTTGCAGGGGCGGGCTGAAAACACTGAAGCTTTCTTT	CASSFLQGRAENTEAFF
NA	TRBV20-1	TRBD1	TRBJ1-2	TGCAGTGCTAGAGTGACAGGGTATGGCTACACCTTC	CSARVTGYGYTF
NA	TRBV27	TRBD1	TRBJ1-6	TGTGCCAGCAGTTTGAAACCACAGGGGATTTCACCCCTCCACTTT	CASSLKPQGISPLHF
NA	TRBV2	NA	TRBJ1-1	TGTGCCAGCCCACGGGGGGATATGAACACTGAAGCTTTCTTT	CASPRGDMNTEAFF
NA	TRBV20-1	NA	TRBJ1-2	TGCAGTGCTAGAGAGGGTGTTTTATATGGCTACACCTTC	CSAREGVLYGYTF
NA	TRBV12-3/TRBV12-4	NA	TRBJ2-5	TGTGCCAGCAGTTTAAGTTCGCGGAGTGGAGAGACCCAGTACTTC	CASSLSSRSGETQYF